One sample yielded the 26 T cell receptor beta chains listed below, sequenced in a study of Ad26.COV2.S vaccination and SARS-CoV-2 variants. Assay: immunoSEQ multiplex PCR; the TCRdb copy retains only in-frame clones and omits some. The table includes 360,000 or so clones, approximately 91% detected once. Regarding treatment: 15 to 20 received Ad26.COV2.S at low or high dose, single or two shots; about 5 received placebo; per-sample allocation not given. After the first vaccine or placebo injection, samples were drawn on day 63. The sample consisted of peripheral blood, taken in a trial of Ad26.COV2.S vaccine versus placebo. The receptors stem from a person between 18 and 60 years old who received the Ad26.COV2.S COVID-19 vaccine or a placebo.

The J gene is TRBJ2-7, the V gene TRBV3-1 (or the pseudogene TRBV3-2); 9 positions match TRBD2. The CDR3 consists of 17 residues. Germline V gene lookup returns CDR1 LGHDT and CDR2 YNNKEL (reference sequence). J lost 2 bases, V lost 4 bases, and 12 bases had no gene match. The CDR3 DNA sequence: TGTGCCAGCAGCCCCAATATAGCGGGAGTAAACGCCTACGAGCAGTACTTC. It translates to CASSPNIAGVNAYEQYF.

The chain uses TRBV30 and TRBJ2-5, with 10 bases aligning to TRBD2. Trimming removed 3 bases from V and 5 bases from J; junction bases left unmatched: 12. Germline V gene lookup returns CDR1 GTSNPN and CDR2 SVGIG (reference sequence). The CDR3 loop spans 16 amino acids. CDR3 DNA: TGTGCCTGGAGCGTCACTAGCGGGGTGAGGGTGGAGACCCAGTACTTC. Residues: CAWSVTSGVRVETQYF.

The CDR3 coding sequence is TGCACCAGCAGCCGCCGCCTAGAGGACCCCAGCGGGAGTGGAGAGACCCAGTACTTC. Protein sequence: CTSSRRLEDPSGSGETQYF. The V and J genes are TRBV1 and TRBJ2-5; TRBD2 is taken as the D call from the table, unchecked against the DNA. TRBV1 is a pseudogene. The CDR3 extends over 19 amino acids.

The chain joins TRBV27 to TRBJ2-7, with D maybe TRBD1 (6 bases). Per germline, CDR1 MNHEY and CDR2 SMNVEV (reference sequence). V lost 4 bases and J lost 5, with 15 bases in between. The CDR3 covers 14 residues. CDR3 residues: CASSSLNRAHEQYF. The CDR3 bases are TGTGCCAGCAGTTCCCTTAACAGGGCACACGAGCAGTACTTC.

The gene calls are TRBV4-2 and TRBJ2-1, with 10 bases that match TRBD2. Germline assignment: CDR1 LGHNA and CDR2 YNFKEQ. With V trimmed by 1 base and J by 6 bases, 9 bases remained unmatched. The length of the CDR3 is 17 residues. The CDR3 nucleotides are TGTGCCAGCAGCCAAGGTCATCGGACTAGCGGAATCAATGAGCAGTTCTTC. Translated, it gives CASSQGHRTSGINEQFF.

The V gene is TRBV29-1, the J gene TRBJ2-3, with unresolved D. The CDR3 spans 12 residues. The V end lost 4 bases, the J end lost 1 base, and 6 bases lay between the germline ends. CDR1 SQVTM and CDR2 ANQGSEA come from the germline V gene. CDR3 loop: CSVVVGTDTQYF. Written as DNA, the CDR3 is TGCAGCGTTGTGGTGGGCACAGATACGCAGTATTTT.

The rearrangement uses TRBV24-1 and TRBJ2-7, with TRBD1 identical over 7 bases. Germline V gene lookup returns CDR1 KGHDR and CDR2 SFDVKD. Trimming took 3 bases from V and 5 from J; bases not matched to a gene: 9. This CDR3 contains 15 residues. The CDR3 DNA reads TGTGCCACCAGTGATCAAAGAATAACAGGGGACGAGCAGTACTTC. Protein sequence: CATSDQRITGDEQYF.

This clone was counted only a few times. The V call is TRBV7-2, the J call TRBJ2-1; unclear D gene. CDR1 is SGHTA and CDR2 is FQGNSA in the germline V gene. The V gene lost 5 bases and the J gene lost 5 bases, with 13 bases spanning the gap. This CDR3 contains 14 residues. The CDR3 reads CASSPDVTNNEQFF. In nucleotides, the CDR3 is TGTGCCAGCAGCCCTGACGTAACAAACAATGAGCAGTTCTTC.

The chain has TRBV5-4 and TRBJ2-5; no firm D call. The CDR3 consists of 13 residues. The germline CDR1 and CDR2 sequences are SGHNT and YYREEE (reference sequence). Between the trimmed V and J ends, which lost 0 bases and 5 bases, there was a span of 8 bases. The CDR3 DNA is TGTGCCAGCAGCTTGGATTCCAGGGAGACCCAGTACTTC. This sequence encodes CASSLDSRETQYF.

The chain joins TRBV28 to TRBJ2-7, with 9 nucleotides matching TRBD1. V gave up 3 bases and J gave up 7 bases; unmatched junction bases: 4. In germline, CDR1 is MDHEN, CDR2 SYDVKM. The CDR3 runs 13 residues. The CDR3 sequence is CASSLVDRGEQYF. The CDR3 DNA sequence: TGTGCCAGCAGTTTGGTGGACAGGGGAGAGCAGTACTTC. The complete variable domain, with remaining parts taken from reference TRBV28 and TRBJ2-7, reads DVKVTQSSRYLVKRTGEKVFLECVQDMDHENMFWYRQDPGLGLRLIYFSYDVKMKEKGDIPEGYSVSREKKERFSLILESASTNQTSMYLCASSLVDRGEQYFGPGTRLTVT.

This sequence joins TRBV20-1 and TRBJ2-1; TRBD2 matches at 7 bases. V lost 6 bases, J lost 6 bases, and 2 bases stayed unmatched. This CDR3 comprises 11 residues. Per the germline V gene, CDR1 is DFQATT and CDR2 is SNEGSKA (reference sequence). CDR3 DNA sequence: TGCAGTGCGCGACTAGCCAATGAGCAGTTCTTC. It codes for CSARLANEQFF.

This clone turned up a few times. The chain recombines TRBV19 with TRBJ1-1; D is uncertain. V was clipped by 0 bases and J by 0 bases, with 2 bases between them. There are 13 residues in the CDR3. The germline CDR1 and CDR2 sequences are LNHDA and SQIVND (reference sequence). CDR3 bases: TGTGCCAGTAGTATAGAAGTGAACACTGAAGCTTTCTTT. It specifies CASSIEVNTEAFF.

To note about this clone: This sample includes further DNA sequences coding for the same CDR3. Here the CDR3 reads CASSSTGYEQYF. The CDR3 nucleotides are TGCGCCAGCAGCTCCACAGGTTACGAGCAGTACTTC. The chain recombines TRBV5-1 with TRBJ2-7; maybe TRBD1 (5 bases). This CDR3 contains 12 residues. V dropped 3 bases and J dropped 4 bases, with 8 bases sitting between them. Per germline, CDR1 SGHRS and CDR2 YFSETQ.

V and J are TRBV3-1 (or the pseudogene TRBV3-2) and TRBJ2-1; no reliable D call. Germline CDR1 and CDR2: LGHDT and YNNKEL (reference sequence). The CDR3 length is 13 residues. V gave up 1 base and J gave up 10 bases, with 11 bases separating them. This CDR3 reads CASSQGDVGEQFF. The CDR3 DNA is TGTGCCAGCAGCCAAGGTGACGTTGGGGAGCAGTTCTTC.

This chain uses TRBV12-5 with TRBJ1-1, with 10 positions matching TRBD1. The CDR3 has 14 amino acids. V lost 6 bases and J lost 11; bases outside the gene matches: 12. Looked up from germline, CDR1 is LGHNT and CDR2 is FRNRAP. The CDR3 spells CASGRSGTGALAFF. The CDR3 nucleotides are TGTGCTAGTGGCCGCTCCGGGACAGGGGCGCTCGCTTTCTTT.

This clone has only a few counts. This chain uses TRBV9 with TRBJ1-2; no firm D call. In germline, CDR1 is SGDLS, CDR2 YYNGEE. The CDR3 sequence is 16 residues long. Trimming stripped 4 bases from V and 0 bases from J, with 16 bases between. The CDR3 loop reads CASSFEGGRTNYGYTF. The CDR3 nucleotides are TGTGCCAGCAGCTTCGAGGGAGGGAGGACTAACTATGGCTACACCTTC.

This rearrangement joins TRBV18 to TRBJ2-5, with D perhaps matching TRBD1 (6 bases). The CDR3 runs 15 residues. V lost 9 bases to trimming and J lost 5 bases, with 22 bases between them. Looked up from germline, CDR1 is KGHSH and CDR2 is LQKENI. The DNA of the CDR3 is TGTGCCAGTCAACCCAGGGGACAATCTAGGGAGACCCAGTACTTC. It specifies CASQPRGQSRETQYF. Drawing the rest from reference TRBV18 and TRBJ2-5, the complete variable domain is NAGVMQNPRHLVRRRGQEARLRCSPMKGHSHVYWYRQLPEEGLKFMVYLQKENIIDESGMPKERFSAEFPKEGPSILRIQQVVRGDSAAYFCASQPRGQSRETQYFGPGTRLLVL.

V gene TRBV19 combines with J gene TRBJ2-7, with 9 bases aligning to TRBD1. Germline CDR1 and CDR2: LNHDA and SQIVND (reference sequence). V lost 3 bases and J lost 7; bases outside the gene matches: 16. The CDR3 totals 17 residues. This CDR3 reads CASSILNRGTGREEQYF. The CDR3 nucleotides read TGTGCCAGTAGTATTCTGAATCGTGGGACAGGGCGAGAGGAGCAGTACTTC.

The V gene is TRBV7-9, the J gene TRBJ1-5, with D possibly being TRBD1 (5 bases). The CDR3 spans 14 residues. Trimming shortened V by 5 bases and J by 4 bases, and 12 bases separated the two germline ends. Germline V gene data show CDR1 as SEHNR and CDR2 as FQNEAQ (reference sequence). CDR3 coding DNA: TGTGCCAGCAGCCGAGGGACGGAAAATCAGCCCCAGCATTTT. Amino acid sequence: CASSRGTENQPQHF. Variable domain in full (rest from reference TRBV7-9 and TRBJ1-5): DTGVSQNPRHKITKRGQNVTFRCDPISEHNRLYWYRQTLGQGPEFLTYFQNEAQLEKSRLLSDRFSAERPKGSFSTLEIQRTEQGDSAMYLCASSRGTENQPQHFGDGTRLSIL.

V usage is TRBV29-1 and J usage is TRBJ2-1; D not resolved. The CDR3 has 12 residues. Germline V CDR1 and CDR2: SQVTM, ANQGSEA. V dropped 2 bases and J dropped 6 bases, with 8 bases sitting between them. For the CDR3, the DNA is TGCAGCGTTGAACTCCTAGTCAATGAGCAGTTCTTC. This gives the protein CSVELLVNEQFF.

This clone was detected only once. This sequence joins TRBV27 and TRBJ2-3; a possible D gene is TRBD1 (5 bases). This CDR3 comprises 14 residues. V lost 5 bases, J lost 3 bases, and 12 bases lay in between. The germline gives CDR1 MNHEY, CDR2 SMNVEV (reference sequence). The CDR3 sequence: CASSNIGATDTQYF. The CDR3 nucleotides read TGTGCCAGCAGTAACATAGGGGCGACAGATACGCAGTATTTT.

The chain uses TRBV19 and TRBJ2-1, with a tentative D call TRBD2 (7 bases). V was clipped by 7 bases and J by 7 bases, with 17 bases between them. Germline loops: CDR1 LNHDA, CDR2 SQIVND (reference sequence). The CDR3 loop spans 14 amino acids. CDR3 bases: TGTGCCAGTAAGCTGGGGGGGCTGGGGAATGAGCAGTTCTTC. Protein: CASKLGGLGNEQFF.

V is TRBV5-4 and J is TRBJ2-1; possible D gene TRBD1, 7 bases. The ends were cut back, 3 bases at V and 6 bases at J, with 19 bases in the middle. Germline V gives CDR1 SGHNT, CDR2 YYREEE (reference sequence). The CDR3 totals 16 residues. CDR3 sequence: CASSSKAGGSVNEQFF. The CDR3, as DNA: TGTGCCAGCAGCTCGAAAGCAGGGGGGTCTGTCAATGAGCAGTTCTTC.

The chain combines TRBV4-3 with TRBJ2-7, with D tentatively TRBD2 (5 bases). The V gene's germline CDR1 is LGHNA and CDR2 YSLEER. The CDR3 runs 13 residues. V was trimmed by 4 bases and J by 6 bases, leaving 13 bases between them. The CDR3 is CASSRGLSGEQYF. DNA for the CDR3: TGCGCCAGCAGCCGAGGGCTCAGTGGCGAGCAGTACTTC.

This CDR3 reads CASSRDTGELFF. In nucleotides, the CDR3 is TGTGCCAGCAGTAGGGACACCGGGGAGCTGTTTTTT. The chain employs TRBV2 and TRBJ2-2; D not resolved. Germline CDR1 is SNHLY and CDR2 is FYNNEI. There are 12 residues in the CDR3. The V end lost 5 bases, the J end lost 3 bases, and 4 bases lay between the germline ends.

The chain couples TRBV7-8 to TRBJ1-6, with 8 bases that match TRBD1. CDR3 length: 14 amino acids. Germline V gene sequence: CDR1 SGHVS, CDR2 FQNEAQ. V lost 4 bases to trimming and J lost 9 bases; unmatched junction nucleotides: 5. The CDR3: CASSSGQGTSPLHF. In DNA, the CDR3 is TGTGCCAGCAGCTCCGGACAGGGAACTTCACCCCTCCACTTT. Based on the CDR3 plus reference TRBV7-8 and TRBJ1-6, the full variable domain is GAGVSQSPRYKVAKRGQDVALRCDPISGHVSLFWYQQALGQGPEFLTYFQNEAQLDKSGLPSDRFFAERPEGSVSTLKIQRTQQEDSAVYLCASSSGQGTSPLHFGNGTRLTVT.